The rows below give T cell receptor beta chains drawn from one sample of a study of naive and memory T cell subsets. TCRdb re-called the 5' RACE reads through MiXCR, storing one row per CDR3 protein. The repertoire holds about 48,000 distinct CDR3 sequences, approximately 4.5% seen once, with 0.75% to 0.9% in the top ten. These receptors all come from a female donor in good health. The CDR3 runs from the conserved cysteine through the conserved F or W. The D gene is left open where the match is weak. Where a row states a size, it is once, few, many or the class of an expanded clone; other rows omit it.

D	V	size	J	DNA	CDR3
TRBD2	TRBV6-5	many	TRBJ2-7	TGTGCCAGCAGTCTCACCGGGACTATCTCCTACGAGCAGTACTTC	CASSLTGTISYEQYF
-	TRBV19	many	TRBJ2-1	TGTGCCAGTAGGCGTTACCCGGGACAAGCATACAATGAGCAGTTCTTC	CASRRYPGQAYNEQFF
-	TRBV20-1	-	TRBJ2-1	TGCAGTGCTAGACCCAACGCGGGACAGTCTTACAATGAGCAGTTCTTC	CSARPNAGQSYNEQFF
-	TRBV6-4	many	TRBJ2-6	TGTGCCAGCAGTGTGGGTGCTGGGGCCAACGTCCTGACTTTC	CASSVGAGANVLTF
TRBD1	TRBV27	many	TRBJ2-4	TGTGCCAGCAGTTTTTCGGGGACAGGGGCAAACATTCAGTACTTC	CASSFSGTGANIQYF
-	TRBV11-2	many	TRBJ1-2	TGTGCCAGCAGCTTAGCAGGGGAGGGCTATGGCTACACCTTC	CASSLAGEGYGYTF
-	TRBV29-1	many	TRBJ2-5	TGCAGCGTTGCCGCTACCTTGTACCAAGAGACCCAGTACTTC	CSVAATLYQETQYF
-	TRBV20-1	many	TRBJ1-6	TGCAGTGCTAGGGTTGGACGGAAGTTCAATTCACCCCTCCACTTT	CSARVGRKFNSPLHF
-	TRBV19	many	TRBJ2-2	TGTGCCAGTAGTATAGGACCTGGGGAGCTGTTTTTT	CASSIGPGELFF
TRBD1	TRBV7-8	many	TRBJ1-5	TGTGCCAGCAGCTTAGACGACAGGGGTTTATTCAAGTGGCATTTT	CASSLDDRGLFKWHF
TRBD2	TRBV19	few	TRBJ2-1	TGTGCCAGTCAGCGGGGCTTTGGCTCCTACAATGAGCAGTTCTTC	CASQRGFGSYNEQFF